The clone carrying this TCR beta chain was seen only once. Antigen unknown. Adult donors, all healthy and HIV-negative, had no recent acute infections or vaccinations. The data were obtained in a study of shared clonotypes between healthy human individuals. Study-level points and caveats: Estimated richness values were generally larger in naive subsets than in memory subsets.

Germline CDR1 and CDR2: SGHAT and FQNNGV. J was trimmed by 6 bases and V by 2 bases; bases with no gene match: 8. The CDR3 is 16 amino acids. Using immunoSEQ multiplex PCR, the repertoire was profiled, and TCRdb retains in-frame clones only, with some absent. Of around 2.5 million clones in the sample, approximately 93% were seen once. Sequencing used naive CD4+ T cells from PBMCs. Subset indicated: CD45RA+ positively selected. The chain carries TRBV11-2 and TRBJ2-1; 9 nucleotides match TRBD1. The clonotype comes from a man between 18 and 35 years old in good health. Some clones in this sample may be carry-over from other donors' samples. The chain's CDR3 is CASSLLTGQGGNEQFF. For the CDR3, the DNA is TGTGCCAGCAGCTTACTAACGGGACAGGGAGGCAATGAGCAGTTCTTC.